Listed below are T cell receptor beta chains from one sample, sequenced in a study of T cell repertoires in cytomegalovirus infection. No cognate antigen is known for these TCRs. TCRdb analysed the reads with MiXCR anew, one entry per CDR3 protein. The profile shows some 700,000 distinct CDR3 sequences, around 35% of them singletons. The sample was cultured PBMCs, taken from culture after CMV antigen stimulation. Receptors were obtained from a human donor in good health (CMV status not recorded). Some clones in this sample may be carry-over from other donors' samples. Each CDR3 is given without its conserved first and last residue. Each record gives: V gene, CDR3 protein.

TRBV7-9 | ASSPVWGLTNEKLF
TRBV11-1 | ASSPLLSVDTQY
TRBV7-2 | ASENMGTGPGRQY
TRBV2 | ASSLDRGVRETQY
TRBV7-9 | ASSERREQGAPKYEQY
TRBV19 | ASSRQGFGYT
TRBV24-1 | ATSDFWRERHSPLH
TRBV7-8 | ASSLDYSSEQY
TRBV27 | ASSPTGTYSNQPQH
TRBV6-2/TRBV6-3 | ASSILAGVADTQY
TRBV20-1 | SARLSGTSTDTQY
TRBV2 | ASRKDWANEKLF
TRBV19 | ASSIIKEAEAF
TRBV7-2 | ASSPWTGVANSPLH
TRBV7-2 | ASSYGQFNLMNTEAF
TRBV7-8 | ASRRASTYEQY
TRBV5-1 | ASSLGPSGASGANVLT
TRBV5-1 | ASTSGIAALPQETQY
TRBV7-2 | ASSPGGGNYGYT
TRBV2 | ASRAIRDEAF
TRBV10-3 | AISESLGLGADNEQF
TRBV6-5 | ASSYTRGGYMNTEAF
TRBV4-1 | ASSYRQGKSYGYT
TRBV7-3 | ASSLRGSAGTTEAF
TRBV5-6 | ASSFLRVADTQY
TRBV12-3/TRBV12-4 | ASGLRGDQPQH
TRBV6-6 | ASSRPGTSGTPYEQY
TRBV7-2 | ASSIDRRETQY
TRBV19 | ASSMGSSGKGGTQY
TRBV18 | ASSPRAGLGNEQF
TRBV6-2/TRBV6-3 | ASTTDRGRSGAKNIQY
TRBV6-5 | ASTSWGRSYEQY
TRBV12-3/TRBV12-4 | ASSQGPGADNEQF
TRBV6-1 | ASSEASGRQTNEKLF
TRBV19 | ASSIGRYIQY
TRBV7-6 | ASSWGGQGNTEAF
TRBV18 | ASSPGTAVYGYT
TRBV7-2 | ASSLGGRWQY
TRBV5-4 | ASSTPGTGYGYT
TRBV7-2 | ASSQTREEQY
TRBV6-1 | ASRLPRDEKLF
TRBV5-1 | ASSLGTGTASYEQY
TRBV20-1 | SASRPGDQPQH
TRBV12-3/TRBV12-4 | ASTPLVGTGANVLT
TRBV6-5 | ASSDRRDRAYEQY
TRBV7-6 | ASSLAQITDTQY
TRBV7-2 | ASSQDSNYGYT
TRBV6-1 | ASRDREAEETQY
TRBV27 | ASRKLAQETQY
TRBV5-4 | ASSLGKGHYEQY